This passage covers 14 T cell receptor beta chains from one sample sequenced in a study of blood T cell repertoires in COVID-19. TCRdb's copy holds only in-frame clones and misses some; the assay was immunoSEQ multiplex PCR. This table holds 100,000 to 150,000 clones, about 83% found once. The sample consisted of peripheral blood. The receptors shown here come from a man aged 60 to 75 with acute or convalescent COVID-19.

The CDR3, as DNA: TGCGCCAGGGCAGGGACAGAGGGTGAAGCTTTCTTT. Protein sequence: CARAGTEGEAFF. The chain links TRBV10-1 to TRBJ1-1, with TRBD1 matching over 7 bases. With V trimmed by 9 bases and J by 7 bases, 8 bases remained unmatched. Per germline, CDR1 WNHNN and CDR2 SYGVQD (reference sequence). CDR3 length equals 12 residues.

The chain recombines TRBV12-5 with TRBJ1-2; D unclear. The CDR3 runs to 14 residues. Germline CDR1 LGHNT, CDR2 FRNRAP. V was pared by 6 bases and J by 2 bases, with 13 bases between. CDR3 residues: CASGSDSANYGYTF. Here the CDR3 DNA reads TGTGCTAGTGGCTCGGATAGCGCAAACTATGGCTACACCTTC.

V gene TRBV11-2 combines with J gene TRBJ2-2; maybe TRBD1 (6 bases). The CDR3 runs 17 residues. V was cut by 4 bases and J by 4 bases, with 19 bases left in between. CDR1 is SGHAT and CDR2 is FQNNGV in the germline V gene. The CDR3 spells CASSSLTGPRATGELFF. CDR3 bases: TGTGCCAGCAGCTCTCTGACAGGCCCCAGGGCCACCGGGGAGCTGTTTTTT. Full variable domain (rest looked up from reference TRBV11-2 and TRBJ2-2): EAGVAQSPRYKIIEKRQSVAFWCNPISGHATLYWYQQILGQGPKLLIQFQNNGVVDDSQLPKDRFSAERLKGVDSTLKIQPAKLEDSAVYLCASSSLTGPRATGELFFGEGSRLTVL.

This chain connects TRBV29-1 to TRBJ1-1; D unresolved. CDR1 SQVTM and CDR2 ANQGSEA come from the germline V gene. CDR3 length: 13 residues. V was clipped by 6 bases and J by 3 bases, with 14 bases between them. CDR3 in amino acids: CSVLRGPDTEAFF. CDR3 nucleotides: TGCAGCGTCCTAAGAGGCCCAGACACTGAAGCTTTCTTT.

This clone was seen just once. V and J are TRBV19 and TRBJ2-7, with 9 positions matching TRBD2. Trimming took 5 bases from V and 3 from J; bases not matched to a gene: 5. The CDR3 consists of 14 residues. Germline values: CDR1 LNHDA, CDR2 SQIVND (reference sequence). The CDR3 DNA reads as TGTGCCAGTAGTCAGGGTAGCGGGGGCTACGAGCAGTACTTC. Translation: CASSQGSGGYEQYF.

V and J are TRBV7-2 and TRBJ2-1; no clear D. CDR1 is SGHTA, CDR2 FQGNSA, per germline. The CDR3 extends over 14 amino acids. The ends were cut back, 4 bases at V and 9 bases at J, with 16 bases in the middle. In DNA form, the CDR3 reads TGTGCCAGCAGCTCCACCATCATAGCATCTGAGCAGTTCTTC. It codes for CASSSTIIASEQFF. Drawing the rest from reference TRBV7-2 and TRBJ2-1, the complete variable domain is GAGVSQSPSNKVTEKGKDVELRCDPISGHTALYWYRQSLGQGLEFLIYFQGNSAPDKSGLPSDRFSAERTGGSVSTLTIQRTQQEDSAVYLCASSSTIIASEQFFGPGTRLTVL.

The V and J genes are TRBV18 and TRBJ1-2; D gene uncertain. This CDR3 is built from 13 residues. The germline gives CDR1 KGHSH, CDR2 LQKENI. Trimming took off 6 bases at V and 1 base at J, with 9 bases between the two ends. The CDR3 region has the DNA TGTGCCAGCTCCGCGGGATTTAACTATGGCTACACCTTC. It is translated as CASSAGFNYGYTF.

This clone is a singleton in its sample. The gene calls are TRBV18 and TRBJ1-2; TRBD1 matches at 8 bases. Germline V gene sequence: CDR1 KGHSH, CDR2 LQKENI. This CDR3 spans 18 amino acids. The junction had 15 bases not matched to a gene; V was cut back by 2 bases and J by 4 bases. CDR3 in amino acids: CASSPTGTGSSGGYGYTF. The CDR3 DNA reads as TGTGCCAGCTCACCAACAGGGACAGGTTCCTCGGGAGGCTATGGCTACACCTTC. Full variable domain (rest looked up from reference TRBV18 and TRBJ1-2): NAGVMQNPRHLVRRRGQEARLRCSPMKGHSHVYWYRQLPEEGLKFMVYLQKENIIDESGMPKERFSAEFPKEGPSILRIQQVVRGDSAAYFCASSPTGTGSSGGYGYTFGSGTRLTVV.

This clone was recorded only once. CDR3 nucleotides: TGTGCCAGCAGCTTAGTGGCGGGGGTGAACACTGAAGCTTTCTTT. Its protein product is CASSLVAGVNTEAFF. The rearrangement joins TRBV7-3 to TRBJ1-1, with a weak D call TRBD1 (5 bases). V lost 2 bases to trimming and J lost 0 bases, with 10 bases between them. Germline V CDR1 and CDR2: SGHTA, FQGTGA. This CDR3 spans 15 amino acids.

The V and J genes are TRBV10-3 and TRBJ2-3; D perhaps matches TRBD1 (6 bases). The CDR3 spans 16 residues. The germline V and J ends were trimmed by 6 bases and 0 bases, with 16 bases remaining between them. The germline V gene has CDR1 ENHRY and CDR2 SYGVKD. Here the CDR3 DNA reads TGTGCCATCAGCCCTTGGCAGGGGATGAGCACAGATACGCAGTATTTT. Translating gives CAISPWQGMSTDTQYF.

The chain carries TRBV7-9 and TRBJ1-2, with 8 bases that match TRBD1. CDR3 length: 13 residues. V lost 6 bases and J lost 2; bases outside the gene matches: 2. CDR1 SEHNR and CDR2 FQNEAQ come from the germline V gene (reference sequence). CDR3 protein: CASSRQGNYGYTF. The DNA of the CDR3 is TGTGCCAGCAGTCGACAGGGGAACTATGGCTACACCTTC.

This rearrangement joins TRBV14 to TRBJ2-7; 15 bases agree with TRBD2. CDR1 is SGHDN, CDR2 FVKESK, per germline. J lost 9 bases, V lost 4 bases, and 1 base had no gene match. The CDR3 has 13 amino acids. The CDR3 is CASSPGLAGGQYF. CDR3 in DNA: TGTGCCAGCAGCCCGGGACTAGCGGGAGGGCAGTACTTC.

The rearrangement links TRBV12-5 to TRBJ2-1, with D possibly matching TRBD2 (6 bases). Trimming removed 0 bases from V and 1 base from J, with 16 bases in between. Germline V gene sequence: CDR1 LGHNT, CDR2 FRNRAP. This CDR3 spans 18 amino acids. The DNA of the CDR3 is TGTGCTAGTGGTTTGGTACTAGGAGGGAGCGGTTCCTACAATGAGCAGTTCTTC. Protein: CASGLVLGGSGSYNEQFF.

V gene TRBV9 combines with J gene TRBJ2-1, with TRBD2 matching 12 bases. Germline values: CDR1 SGDLS, CDR2 YYNGEE. The CDR3 runs to 21 residues. The ends lost 4 bases at V and 8 bases at J; junction bases unmatched: 25. The CDR3 reads CASSRTTWTSGKAPGRHEQFF. DNA for the CDR3: TGTGCCAGCAGCCGAACTACCTGGACTAGCGGGAAGGCCCCAGGAAGGCATGAGCAGTTCTTC.